This T cell receptor beta chain was captured in a study of patients and donors after allogeneic stem cell transplantation. A single record per CDR3 protein comes from TCRdb applying MiXCR to the RT-PCR reads. The sample holds approximately 200,000 distinct CDR3 sequences, roughly two fifths seen once. The germline V and J ends were trimmed by 8 bases and 0 bases, with 13 bases remaining between them. Germline lookup yields CDR1 MNHEY and CDR2 SMNVEV (reference sequence). The CDR3 loop spans 14 amino acids. The source of this sequence is a human donor who was either an allogeneic HSCT recipient or a stem cell or donor lymphocyte infusion donor (not recorded which). It is not recorded whose cells these are; they may come from a transplant donor. J is TRBJ1-1 and V is TRBV27; possibly TRBD1 for D (5 bases). Material for sequencing was blood, either unsorted or a sorted T cell fraction (not recorded which). The CDR3 bases are TGTGCCAGCTACAACCGACAGTTGAACACTGAAGCTTTCTTT. It specifies CASYNRQLNTEAFF.